These 17 T cell receptor beta chains share one sample of origin, sequenced in a study of T cell responses to AZD1222 COVID-19 vaccine. Sequencing used immunoSEQ multiplex PCR; TCRdb keeps in-frame clones, though not all of them. Here the sample spans more than 85,000 clones, approximately 91% being singletons. Material: peripheral blood, obtained on day 0 of AZD1222 vaccination. These receptors were taken from an adult in good health.

The chain couples TRBV27 to TRBJ1-1; D not certain. This CDR3 comprises 13 residues. Germline assignment: CDR1 MNHEY and CDR2 SMNVEV (reference sequence). Deletions cut 3 bases from V and 4 bases from J, with 9 bases between. The CDR3 protein is CASSLVGPTEAFF. CDR3 nucleotides: TGTGCCAGCAGTTTGGTAGGGCCCACTGAAGCTTTCTTT.

The chain couples TRBV5-8 to TRBJ1-5; 10 nucleotides agree with TRBD1. Germline trimming cut 3 bases from V and 7 bases from J; bases unmatched to any gene: 10. The germline V gene encodes CDR1 SGHTS and CDR2 YDEGEE. This CDR3 has 16 residues. The DNA of the CDR3 is TGTGCCAGCAGCTATTCGACAGGGGGCAGTGAGCAGCCCCAGCATTTT. The encoded protein is CASSYSTGGSEQPQHF.

The CDR3 protein is CASSPILLGRTYGYTF. The CDR3 DNA reads TGTGCCAGTAGTCCGATCCTCTTGGGCCGGACCTATGGCTACACCTTC. The gene calls are TRBV19 and TRBJ1-2; D remains unclear. V shed 5 bases and J shed 4 bases, with 20 bases lying between them. In germline, CDR1 is LNHDA, CDR2 SQIVND (reference sequence). The CDR3 extends over 16 amino acids.

The genes are TRBV7-3 and TRBJ2-1, with 8 bases fitting TRBD2. CDR1 and CDR2 from the germline V gene are SGHTA and FQGTGA. The CDR3 extends over 14 amino acids. With 7 bases clipped from V and 5 bases from J, the junction kept 7 bases outside the gene matches. The CDR3 region has the DNA TGTGCCAGCACCCCAGAACTAGCGGACAATGAGCAGTTCTTC. As protein: CASTPELADNEQFF.

This chain uses TRBV2 with TRBJ1-1, with a possible D match to TRBD1 (5 bases). V lost 0 bases to trimming and J lost 8 bases, with 13 bases between them. CDR1 and CDR2 from the germline V gene are SNHLY and FYNNEI. There are 14 residues in the CDR3. The CDR3 loop reads CASSEAGRGGEAFF. In nucleotides, the CDR3 is TGTGCCAGCAGTGAAGCAGGTAGGGGCGGGGAAGCTTTCTTT.

This clone was observed a few times. J is TRBJ2-3 and V is TRBV6-4; 12 nucleotides align to TRBD2. Germline trimming cut 2 bases from V and 5 bases from J; bases unmatched to any gene: 8. The CDR3 runs 17 residues. The germline V gene has CDR1 MRHNA and CDR2 SNTAGT. The chain's CDR3 is CASSDHPSGGAGDTQYF. The CDR3 region has the DNA TGTGCCAGCAGTGACCATCCTAGCGGGGGGGCAGGAGATACGCAGTATTTT.

The chain is built from TRBV2 and TRBJ2-7; 8 positions match TRBD2. V lost 7 bases and J lost 5; bases outside the gene matches: 10. The CDR3 has 14 residues. Germline loops: CDR1 SNHLY, CDR2 FYNNEI. In nucleotides, the CDR3 is TGTGCCAGCACCGCGGGACTAGTCAACCACGAGCAGTACTTC. Protein sequence: CASTAGLVNHEQYF.

J is TRBJ1-1 and V is TRBV5-1, with 8 positions matching TRBD1. V lost 4 bases to trimming and J lost 3 bases; unmatched junction nucleotides: 5. CDR3 length: 14 residues. The germline gives CDR1 SGHRS, CDR2 YFSETQ. CDR3 bases: TGCGCCAGCAGCGGACAGGGAGGGGACACTGAAGCTTTCTTT. Translating it yields CASSGQGGDTEAFF.

This clone was detected once. The chain employs TRBV3-1 (or the pseudogene TRBV3-2) and TRBJ1-4; TRBD1 matches 8 bases. This CDR3 region has 14 residues. CDR1 LGHDT and CDR2 YNNKEL come from the germline V gene (reference sequence). Trimming took 4 bases from V and 6 from J; bases not matched to a gene: 4. The CDR3, as DNA: TGTGCCAGCAGCCCCGGACAGGGAGATGAAAAACTGTTTTTT. It yields the protein CASSPGQGDEKLFF.

This rearrangement joins TRBV4-1 to TRBJ2-3; D is uncertain. Trimming took off 1 base at V and 4 bases at J, with 6 bases between the two ends. The CDR3 totals 13 residues. Per the germline V gene, CDR1 is MGHRA and CDR2 is YSYEKL. CDR3 sequence: CASSQGLPDTQYF. The CDR3 nucleotides read TGCGCCAGCAGCCAAGGACTCCCAGATACGCAGTATTTT.

The chain employs TRBV25-1 and TRBJ1-2; D is unresolved. Germline V gene data show CDR1 as MGHDK and CDR2 as SYGVNS. Trimming cost V 2 bases and J 3 bases, with 10 bases left between them. The CDR3 is 14 residues long. As DNA, the CDR3 is TGTGCCAGCAGTGAAGGGCGGGCAGACTATGGCTACACCTTC. It specifies CASSEGRADYGYTF.

This clone occurred once. The chain has TRBV11-3 and TRBJ1-4; TRBD1 aligns across 7 bases. The CDR3 spans 16 residues. The germline gives CDR1 SGHNT, CDR2 YENEEA. Trimming at V came to 5 bases and at J to 8 bases, leaving 14 bases not matched to a gene. In DNA, the CDR3 is TGTGCCAGCAGCGTGAGGGGGCGCTTCTTACGGGAAAAACTGTTTTTT. Protein: CASSVRGRFLREKLFF. Filled out from reference TRBV11-3 and TRBJ1-4, the complete variable domain reads EAGVVQSPRYKIIEKKQPVAFWCNPISGHNTLYWYLQNLGQGPELLIRYENEEAVDDSQLPKDRFSAERLKGVDSTLKIQPAELGDSAVYLCASSVRGRFLREKLFFGSGTQLSVL.

The chain carries TRBV5-1 and TRBJ2-7, with 11 bases that match TRBD2. The germline V gene encodes CDR1 SGHRS and CDR2 YFSETQ. Germline trimming cut 1 base from V and 2 bases from J; bases unmatched to any gene: 8. This CDR3 spans 17 amino acids. The CDR3 protein is CASSLLTSGAGTYEQYF. In nucleotides, the CDR3 is TGCGCCAGCAGCTTGTTGACTAGCGGGGCCGGGACCTACGAGCAGTACTTC.

This CDR3 reads CASSNPTGKSNTGELFF. DNA of the CDR3: TGTGCCAGCTCAAACCCCACAGGGAAGAGTAACACCGGGGAGCTGTTTTTT. The chain combines TRBV18 with TRBJ2-2; D is perhaps TRBD1 (6 bases). Germline loops: CDR1 KGHSH, CDR2 LQKENI. Trimming cost V 5 bases and J 2 bases, with 18 bases left between them. The CDR3 loop spans 17 amino acids. Looking up the rest from reference TRBV18 and TRBJ2-2 gives the full variable domain: NAGVMQNPRHLVRRRGQEARLRCSPMKGHSHVYWYRQLPEEGLKFMVYLQKENIIDESGMPKERFSAEFPKEGPSILRIQQVVRGDSAAYFCASSNPTGKSNTGELFFGEGSRLTVL.

The chain couples TRBV5-1 to TRBJ2-5, with 9 bases lining up with TRBD1. Unmatched junction bases numbered 7, after V lost 2 bases and J lost 5 bases. Germline V CDR1 and CDR2: SGHRS, YFSETQ. The CDR3 length is 15 residues. The chain's CDR3 is CASSFTGTGFETQYF. DNA for the CDR3: TGCGCCAGCAGCTTTACCGGGACAGGGTTCGAGACCCAGTACTTC.

This clone was picked up one time. The J gene is TRBJ1-2, the V gene TRBV5-1, with a weak D call TRBD1 (5 bases). The length of the CDR3 is 13 residues. CDR1 SGHRS and CDR2 YFSETQ come from the germline V gene. The ends were cut back, 6 bases at V and 4 bases at J, with 13 bases in the middle. This CDR3 is CASTLGTAYGYTF. The CDR3 region has the DNA TGCGCCAGCACCCTGGGGACGGCCTATGGCTACACCTTC.

The chain employs TRBV7-8 and TRBJ1-2; D is perhaps TRBD1 (6 bases). The V end lost 5 bases, the J end lost 3 bases, and 10 bases lay between the germline ends. Germline assignment: CDR1 SGHVS and CDR2 FQNEAQ. This CDR3 has 13 amino acids. The CDR3: CASSQGRHYGYTF. The CDR3 bases are TGTGCCAGCAGCCAGGGGAGACACTATGGCTACACCTTC.